The 30 T cell receptor beta chains listed next were all sequenced from one sample in a study of beta chain features in type 1 diabetes. Every isolated RNA sample was fully reverse transcribed, so sequencing captured expressed TCRB transcripts. Method: immunoSEQ multiplex PCR; TCRdb's copy keeps in-frame clones and lacks some. The sample comprises roughly 450,000 clones, around 10% of which are singletons, and 0.04% to 0.05% rests with the top ten. The source material was naive CD4+ T cells from blood. The receptors derive from a woman in her late teens or twenties in good health.

This clone appeared a few times. The chain uses TRBV7-2 and TRBJ1-3, with no clear D. Deletions cut 6 bases from V and 0 bases from J, with 12 bases between. Germline V gene data show CDR1 as SGHTA and CDR2 as FQGNSA. The CDR3 is 15 residues long. The DNA for the CDR3 is TGTGCCAGCAGAAGAAAACAGTTCTCTGGAAACACCATATATTTT. Translation gives CASRRKQFSGNTIYF. Drawing the rest from reference TRBV7-2 and TRBJ1-3, the complete variable domain is GAGVSQSPSNKVTEKGKDVELRCDPISGHTALYWYRQSLGQGLEFLIYFQGNSAPDKSGLPSDRFSAERTGGSVSTLTIQRTQQEDSAVYLCASRRKQFSGNTIYFGEGSWLTVV.

The chain couples TRBV7-9 to TRBJ2-7; 8 positions match TRBD1. V was pared by 2 bases and J by 6 bases, with 15 bases of the junction left unmatched. Germline V gene lookup returns CDR1 SEHNR and CDR2 FQNEAQ (reference sequence). The CDR3 runs 17 residues. CDR3 in amino acids: CASSLSRDRLAGGEQYF. The CDR3 DNA sequence: TGTGCCAGCAGCTTATCCCGGGACAGGCTCGCCGGGGGCGAGCAGTACTTC.

The chain employs TRBV4-2 and TRBJ2-7; D might be TRBD1 or TRBD2, each matching 5 bases. Trimming cost V 3 bases and J 3 bases, with 15 bases left between them. This CDR3 region has 15 residues. The V gene's germline CDR1 is LGHNA and CDR2 YNFKEQ. In DNA, the CDR3 is TGTGCCAGCAGCCAGGTCTCCAAGGGGAGCTACGAGCAGTACTTC. Protein product: CASSQVSKGSYEQYF.

The chain links TRBV5-4 to TRBJ2-1; possible D gene TRBD2, 5 bases. This CDR3 contains 14 residues. Trimming removed 4 bases at V and 6 bases at J, with 14 bases between. CDR1 and CDR2 (germline): SGHNT, YYREEE (reference sequence). The CDR3 sequence: CASSPSRGGNEQFF. The CDR3 nucleotides are TGTGCCAGCAGCCCGAGTCGGGGTGGCAATGAGCAGTTCTTC.

Notes on this clone: Germline is not matched at one junction end, which may reflect a read error. This chain's CDR3 is CTSAGQLNTDTQYF. In DNA, the CDR3 is TGTACCAGCGCCGGACAGCTAAACACAGATACGCAGTATTTT. The J gene is TRBJ2-3, the V gene TRBV6-1; weak D call: TRBD1 (6 bases). Germline V CDR1 and CDR2: MNHNS, SASEGT. The length of the CDR3 is 14 residues.

A few counts support this clone. This CDR3 reads CASSQDPNQPQHF. The DNA for the CDR3 is TGTGCCAGCAGCCAAGATCCTAATCAGCCCCAGCATTTT. This rearrangement joins TRBV14 to TRBJ1-5; D is unresolved. There are 13 residues in the CDR3. V lost 0 bases to trimming and J lost 4 bases, with 4 bases between them. CDR1 SGHDN and CDR2 FVKESK come from the germline V gene.

This clone was counted only a few times. The J gene is TRBJ2-7, the V gene TRBV2, with D perhaps TRBD1 (5 bases). The V gene's germline CDR1 is SNHLY and CDR2 FYNNEI. The V end lost 3 bases, the J end lost 3 bases, and 9 bases lay between the germline ends. This CDR3 contains 13 residues. CDR3 in DNA: TGTGCCAGCAGTGAGAAGGGGCGCTACGAGCAGTACGTC. Residues: CASSEKGRYEQYV.

This clone was counted between two and nine times. The J gene is TRBJ2-3, the V gene TRBV7-2; D ambiguous. The germline V and J ends were trimmed by 4 bases and 2 bases, with 13 bases remaining between them. The CDR3 sequence is 15 residues long. CDR1 is SGHTA and CDR2 is FQGNSA in the germline V gene. The CDR3 nucleotides read TGTGCCAGCAGCTCCCGGGTGTCTTCCACAGATACGCAGTATTTT. Translating gives CASSSRVSSTDTQYF.

CDR3 loop: CSVESHGYTF. The DNA for the CDR3 is TGCAGCGTTGAGTCTCATGGCTACACCTTC. The chain links TRBV29-1 to TRBJ1-2; no clear D gene. CDR1 and CDR2 from the germline V gene are SQVTM and ANQGSEA. Trimming pared 3 bases from V and 6 bases from J, leaving 5 bases between. CDR3 length: 10 residues.

This clone was counted between two and nine times. V usage is TRBV7-9 and J usage is TRBJ2-1; a weak D match, TRBD2 (5 bases). Germline loops: CDR1 SEHNR, CDR2 FQNEAQ (reference sequence). V was pared by 1 base and J by 2 bases, with 18 bases between. CDR3 length: 18 amino acids. The CDR3 here is CASSLDAGRRITYNEQFF. The CDR3 nucleotides are TGTGCCAGCAGCTTAGACGCGGGCAGGAGAATCACCTACAATGAGCAGTTCTTC.

A word on this clone: The germline gene is not matched at one end of the junction; a read error may be the cause. V usage is TRBV7-7 and J usage is TRBJ2-2; D perhaps matches TRBD2 (6 bases). CDR1 is SSHAT, CDR2 FNYEAQ, per germline (reference sequence). This CDR3 comprises 16 residues. CDR3 region: CASSLNGGANTGELFF. The CDR3 nucleotides are TGTGCTAGCAGCTTAAATGGCGGGGCGAACACCGGGGAGCTGTTTTTT.

This clone appeared a few times. CDR3 residues: CASSLMEAAYEQYV. As DNA, the CDR3 is TGTGCCAGCAGCTTGATGGAGGCGGCCTACGAGCAGTACGTC. The chain couples TRBV7-2 to TRBJ2-7; D might be TRBD2 (5 bases). There are 14 residues in the CDR3. Trimming took 3 bases from V and 2 from J, leaving 11 bases between them. Germline CDR1 is SGHTA and CDR2 is FQGNSA.

The CDR3 reads CASKISGAEQYV. In DNA form, the CDR3 reads TGCGCCAGCAAGATTAGCGGGGCCGAGCAGTACGTC. V is TRBV5-1 and J is TRBJ2-7; 8 bases match TRBD2. Losses at the gene ends were 6 bases for V and 6 bases for J; bases not matched to a gene: 5. Germline values: CDR1 SGHRS, CDR2 YFSETQ. This CDR3 has 12 amino acids.

This clone has only a few counts. The chain employs TRBV5-4 and TRBJ2-1; no clear D. The germline V and J ends were trimmed by 3 bases and 3 bases, with 7 bases remaining between them. Germline CDR1 reads SGHNT; CDR2 reads YYREEE (reference sequence). This CDR3 is built from 13 residues. CDR3 in DNA: TGTGCCAGCAGCTCGTGGTACTACAATGAGCAGTTCTTC. This translates into CASSSWYYNEQFF.

V is TRBV7-9 and J is TRBJ2-1, with 9 bases that match TRBD1. From germline, CDR1 is SEHNR and CDR2 FQNEAQ (reference sequence). The CDR3 has 15 amino acids. Trimming cost V 4 bases and J 3 bases; bases outside gene matches: 4. The CDR3 reads CASSSDRGFYNEQFF. CDR3 nucleotides: TGTGCCAGCAGCTCCGACAGGGGGTTCTACAATGAGCAGTTCTTC. The whole variable domain, remainder taken from reference TRBV7-9 and TRBJ2-1, is DTGVSQNPRHKITKRGQNVTFRCDPISEHNRLYWYRQTLGQGPEFLTYFQNEAQLEKSRLLSDRFSAERPKGSFSTLEIQRTEQGDSAMYLCASSSDRGFYNEQFFGPGTRLTVL.

This clone was seen only a few times. The rearrangement uses TRBV5-4 and TRBJ2-7; 9 positions agree with TRBD2. Trimming removed 0 bases from V and 6 bases from J; junction bases left unmatched: 7. This CDR3 comprises 15 residues. Germline CDR1 SGHNT, CDR2 YYREEE (reference sequence). DNA of the CDR3: TGTGCCAGCAGCTTGGGGAGCGGGGGGCTTCGCGAGCAGTACGTC. Its protein is CASSLGSGGLREQYV.

CDR3 nucleotides: TGTGCCAGCAGCTTGATCCAGCGGGGGTACAATGAGCAGTTCTTC. Translating it yields CASSLIQRGYNEQFF. V gene TRBV5-8 combines with J gene TRBJ2-1, with 8 bases identical to TRBD2. Unmatched junction bases numbered 4, after V lost 1 base and J lost 4 bases. The length of the CDR3 is 15 residues. In germline, CDR1 is SGHTS, CDR2 YDEGEE.

The chain combines TRBV28 with TRBJ2-2; weak D call: TRBD2 (6 bases). Per the germline V gene, CDR1 is MDHEN and CDR2 is SYDVKM. The V end was cut by 1 base, the J end by 1 base, with 16 bases between. The CDR3 is made up of 18 amino acids. The CDR3 region is CASSLSRGGRLNTGELFF. CDR3 DNA sequence: TGTGCCAGCAGTTTATCCCGGGGAGGAAGGCTGAACACCGGGGAGCTGTTTTTT.

This clone was counted between two and nine times. This rearrangement joins TRBV29-1 to TRBJ2-4; 7 bases agree with TRBD2. CDR1 and CDR2 from the germline V gene are SQVTM and ANQGSEA. With V trimmed by 7 bases and J by 0 bases, 6 bases remained unmatched. The CDR3 runs 14 residues. Here the CDR3 DNA reads TGCAGCGCCCGGGGGGTACTAGCCAAAAACATTCAGTACTTC. Residues: CSARGVLAKNIQYF.

This clone was detected a few times. V is TRBV29-1 and J is TRBJ1-1; D not resolved. Per germline, CDR1 SQVTM and CDR2 ANQGSEA. The ends were cut back, 4 bases at V and 11 bases at J, with 11 bases in the middle. The CDR3 is 10 residues long. This CDR3 is CSVGWKEAFF. The CDR3, as DNA: TGCAGCGTTGGGTGGAAAGAGGCTTTCTTT.

The table lists this clone with a few counts. J is TRBJ2-7 and V is TRBV28; tentatively, D is TRBD1 (6 bases). CDR1 is MDHEN, CDR2 SYDVKM, per germline. The CDR3 is made up of 12 amino acids. V was pared by 5 bases and J by 9 bases, with 14 bases between. The CDR3 loop is CASSTQGVGQYV. The CDR3 DNA follows: TGTGCCAGCAGTACACAGGGAGTGGGGCAGTACGTC.

This clone was counted only a few times. V gene TRBV7-9 combines with J gene TRBJ1-1; D gene ambiguous. V shed 8 bases and J shed 4 bases, with 14 bases lying between them. CDR1 is SEHNR and CDR2 is FQNEAQ in the germline V gene (reference sequence). This CDR3 has 13 amino acids. CDR3 residues: CASVYGVSTEAFF. CDR3 sequence (DNA): TGTGCCAGCGTCTACGGGGTGAGCACTGAAGCTTTCTTT.

This clone was observed a handful of times. This chain connects TRBV5-1 to TRBJ2-3; no firm D call. V lost 4 bases and J 0 bases, leaving 12 bases between the germline ends. The CDR3 is 15 amino acids. Germline loops: CDR1 SGHRS, CDR2 YFSETQ. CDR3 nucleotides: TGCGCCAGCAGCCCATACAGACCCAGCACAGATACGCAGTATTTT. It yields the protein CASSPYRPSTDTQYF.

The CDR3 coding sequence is TGTGCCAGCAGCGTTGACAGGTTGAACACTGAAGCTTTCTTT. Its translation: CASSVDRLNTEAFF. This rearrangement joins TRBV7-9 to TRBJ1-1, with a weak D call TRBD1 (6 bases). The germline V gene has CDR1 SEHNR and CDR2 FQNEAQ (reference sequence). There are 14 residues in the CDR3. The V end lost 5 bases, the J end lost 0 bases, and 10 bases lay between the germline ends.

Only a few counts were recorded for this clone. This chain joins TRBV30 and TRBJ2-5, with D possibly being TRBD1 (5 bases). The J call may be in error: the DNA end matches TRBJ2-7 better. In germline, CDR1 is GTSNPN, CDR2 SVGIG (reference sequence). This CDR3 comprises 12 residues. In DNA, the CDR3 is TGTGCCTGGAGTTGGACATCCTACGAGCAGTACTTC. Its protein product is CAWSWTSYEQYF.

This clone was counted a few times. The DNA for the CDR3 is TGTGCCAGCAGCCCGTCGGGTGAGCAGTTCTTC. Translating it yields CASSPSGEQFF. The rearrangement links TRBV7-9 to TRBJ2-1; D ambiguous. CDR3 length: 11 residues. V was pared by 5 bases and J by 9 bases, with 8 bases between. CDR1 SEHNR and CDR2 FQNEAQ come from the germline V gene (reference sequence). The full variable domain, its missing parts supplied by reference TRBV7-9 and TRBJ2-1, is DTGVSQNPRHKITKRGQNVTFRCDPISEHNRLYWYRQTLGQGPEFLTYFQNEAQLEKSRLLSDRFSAERPKGSFSTLEIQRTEQGDSAMYLCASSPSGEQFFGPGTRLTVL.

This chain uses TRBV5-1 with TRBJ2-7, with 10 bases matching TRBD2. Germline assignment: CDR1 SGHRS and CDR2 YFSETQ. Trimming at V came to 0 bases and at J to 3 bases, leaving 3 bases not matched to a gene. This CDR3 region has 15 residues. CDR3 protein: CASSLASGGDYEQYV. CDR3 in DNA: TGCGCCAGCAGCTTGGCTAGCGGGGGTGACTACGAGCAGTACGTC.

This clone was seen only a few times. The rearrangement links TRBV29-1 to TRBJ1-4; D is possibly TRBD1 (5 bases). Germline V gives CDR1 SQVTM, CDR2 ANQGSEA. Trimming stripped 5 bases from V and 5 bases from J, with 12 bases between. CDR3 length: 13 amino acids. The CDR3 sequence is CSVRDGGNEKLFF. CDR3 coding DNA: TGCAGCGTTAGGGACGGGGGGAATGAAAAACTGTTTTTT.

The chain joins TRBV29-1 to TRBJ2-5; TRBD1 agrees at 7 bases. V was clipped by 2 bases and J by 5 bases; unmatched bases: 8. There are 14 residues in the CDR3. Germline lookup yields CDR1 SQVTM and CDR2 ANQGSEA. The CDR3 DNA is TGCAGCGTTGAATCACGACAGGGTGGGGAGACCCAGTACTTC. Its translation is CSVESRQGGETQYF.

The rearrangement uses TRBV7-6 and TRBJ2-2; D gene ambiguous. Trimming shortened V by 4 bases and J by 6 bases, and 9 bases separated the two germline ends. CDR1 and CDR2 from the germline V gene are SGHVS and FNYEAQ. The CDR3 runs to 13 residues. In DNA, the CDR3 is TGTGCCAGCAGCTCTGTTTTGGCCGGGGAGCTGTTTTTT. This sequence encodes CASSSVLAGELFF.